One and the same sample provided the 7 T cell receptor beta chains below, sequenced in a study of early T cells in non-severe SARS-CoV-2 infection. One entry per CDR3 protein, called by TCRdb with MiXCR from the 5' RACE reads. The sample contains about 38,000 distinct CDR3 sequences, over 3.5% of which appear only once. The sample was whole blood. These receptors were collected from an adult who was a healthcare worker with PCR-confirmed SARS-CoV-2 infection or an uninfected control (not recorded which).

V usage is TRBV6-1 and J usage is TRBJ2-7; D possibly corresponds to TRBD1 (6 bases). The CDR3 sequence is 15 residues long. V was cut by 5 bases and J by 5 bases, with 19 bases left in between. From germline, CDR1 is MNHNS and CDR2 SASEGT. In DNA, the CDR3 is TGTGCCAGCAGTTTCACCGGGACAAGGGGCAACGAGCAGTACTTC. Translating it yields CASSFTGTRGNEQYF.

The V call is TRBV6-1, the J call TRBJ2-2, with D tentatively TRBD1 or TRBD2 (5 bases each). V was trimmed by 2 bases and J by 6 bases, leaving 13 bases between them. The CDR3 consists of 15 residues. The germline CDR1 and CDR2 sequences are MNHNS and SASEGT. The CDR3 region has the DNA TGTGCCAGCAGTGAATCGGGGCAGCCCCCCGGGGAGCTGTTTTTT. Translating gives CASSESGQPPGELFF.

By share of the sample, this clonotype is medium-sized. The genes are TRBV29-1 and TRBJ2-5, with 7 bases aligning to TRBD2. Germline V CDR1 and CDR2: SQVTM, ANQGSEA. The V gene end was trimmed by 4 bases and the J gene end by 3 bases; junction bases not matched to a gene: 11. The CDR3 loop spans 15 amino acids. The DNA for the CDR3 is TGCAGCGTTGCCGGGACTACGAGCAGCGAAGAGACCCAGTACTTC. The encoded protein is CSVAGTTSSEETQYF. Based on the CDR3 plus reference TRBV29-1 and TRBJ2-5, the full variable domain is SAVISQKPSRDICQRGTSLTIQCQVDSQVTMMFWYRQQPGQSLTLIATANQGSEATYESGFVIDKFPISRPNLTFSTLTVSNMSPEDSSIYLCSVAGTTSSEETQYFGPGTRLLVL.

This clonotype occurred many times. Here the CDR3 reads CASGQGGGTEAFF. The CDR3 nucleotides read TGTGCCAGCGGACAGGGCGGTGGGACTGAAGCTTTCTTT. This chain uses TRBV6-1 with TRBJ1-1; 8 nucleotides line up with TRBD1. The CDR3 runs 13 residues. The ends lost 8 bases at V and 5 bases at J; junction bases unmatched: 7. CDR1 is MNHNS, CDR2 SASEGT, per germline.

The chain joins TRBV15 to TRBJ2-1; 8 bases match TRBD2. Germline trimming cut 1 base from V and 6 bases from J; bases unmatched to any gene: 11. From germline, CDR1 is LNHNV and CDR2 YYDKDF (reference sequence). The CDR3 covers 17 residues. The CDR3 loop is CATSRGLPLAARNEQFF. CDR3 bases: TGTGCCACCAGCAGAGGCCTCCCACTAGCGGCGCGCAATGAGCAGTTCTTC.

In its sample, this clonotype was seen many times. The rearrangement uses TRBV12-3 or TRBV12-4 and TRBJ2-1; TRBD1 agrees at 9 bases. The CDR3 runs to 14 residues. Germline trimming cut 7 bases from V and 9 bases from J; bases unmatched to any gene: 10. CDR3 bases: TGTGCCAGCACACCCGGGACAGGGATAGGTGAGCAGTTCTTC. It encodes CASTPGTGIGEQFF.

The chain links TRBV6-6 to TRBJ1-1; no firm D call. The CDR3 extends over 14 amino acids. The germline V gene encodes CDR1 MNHNY and CDR2 SVGAGI (reference sequence). Trimming removed 7 bases from V and 4 bases from J, with 16 bases in between. CDR3 sequence reads: CASTKQPGTTEAFF. CDR3 bases: TGTGCCAGCACCAAACAGCCGGGCACCACTGAAGCTTTCTTT.